Following are 14 T cell receptor beta chains from one sample sequenced in a study of T cell responses to AZD1222 COVID-19 vaccine. Some clones are missing from TCRdb's copy, which holds only in-frame ones; the method was immunoSEQ multiplex PCR. This sample has around 150,000 clones, with around nine tenths found just once. Material: peripheral blood, obtained on day 0 of AZD1222 vaccination. These receptors were collected from an adult in good health.

This chain joins TRBV7-9 and TRBJ2-3, with 8 positions matching TRBD1. The CDR3 extends over 14 amino acids. V gave up 1 base and J gave up 5 bases; unmatched junction bases: 2. Germline V gene lookup returns CDR1 SEHNR and CDR2 FQNEAQ (reference sequence). The CDR3 nucleotides are TGTGCCAGCAGCTTAGGACAGGGGCTAGATACGCAGTATTTT. The encoded protein is CASSLGQGLDTQYF.

The chain uses TRBV10-1 and TRBJ2-2; 8 nucleotides line up with TRBD1. V lost 3 bases and J lost 0; bases outside the gene matches: 15. Germline lookup yields CDR1 WNHNN and CDR2 SYGVQD (reference sequence). This CDR3 contains 20 residues. Here the CDR3 DNA reads TGCGCCAGCAGTGACATGGCCAGGGGGCAGATCCACTCGAACACCGGGGAGCTGTTTTTT. It specifies CASSDMARGQIHSNTGELFF.

This chain joins TRBV7-2 and TRBJ2-7; 10 bases agree with TRBD2. The germline V gene encodes CDR1 SGHTA and CDR2 FQGNSA. The CDR3 length is 18 residues. The J segment lost 5 bases and the V segment lost 1 base, leaving 14 bases of the junction unmatched. The CDR3 DNA follows: TGTGCCAGCAGCTTAGTTCCAGCGGGAGGGCCTCCAGTACACGAGCAGTACTTC. Its protein product is CASSLVPAGGPPVHEQYF.

This clone is a singleton in its sample. The CDR3 region has the DNA TGCAGTGCTAGTGGGGGACTAGCGGGAGCTCTTAGAGAGCAGTTCTTC. Translated, it gives CSASGGLAGALREQFF. The J gene is TRBJ2-1, the V gene TRBV20-1; 14 nucleotides align to TRBD2. CDR3 length equals 16 residues. The germline V gene has CDR1 DFQATT and CDR2 SNEGSKA (reference sequence). V was pared by 3 bases and J by 10 bases, with 11 bases of the junction left unmatched.

This chain connects TRBV5-6 to TRBJ1-3, with a weak D call TRBD1 (5 bases). Germline V gives CDR1 SGHDT, CDR2 YYEEEE. The CDR3 spans 16 residues. V was clipped by 2 bases and J by 0 bases, with 12 bases between them. The CDR3 reads CASSFGTAHSGNTIYF. In DNA, the CDR3 is TGTGCCAGCAGCTTTGGGACGGCGCACTCTGGAAACACCATATATTTT.

This sequence joins TRBV28 and TRBJ1-5, with 7 bases aligning to TRBD1. This CDR3 is built from 13 residues. V shed 6 bases, J shed 9 bases, and the junction held 8 bases outside the gene matches. Germline CDR1 is MDHEN and CDR2 is SYDVKM. The CDR3 protein is CASRTGFVLPQHF. CDR3 nucleotide sequence: TGTGCCAGCAGGACAGGGTTTGTATTGCCCCAGCATTTT.

V gene TRBV6-2 or TRBV6-3 combines with J gene TRBJ1-2; no firm D call. From germline, CDR1 is MNHEY and CDR2 SVGEGT. Trimming removed 0 bases from V and 7 bases from J, with 9 bases in between. The CDR3 has 13 amino acids. In nucleotides, the CDR3 is TGTGCCAGCAGTTACTCGAGGGTCGGTGGCTACACCTTC. This encodes CASSYSRVGGYTF.

The chain recombines TRBV25-1 with TRBJ1-1, with D uncertain. Deletions cut 4 bases from V and 5 bases from J, with 14 bases between. The germline gives CDR1 MGHDK, CDR2 SYGVNS. This CDR3 is built from 14 residues. In DNA form, the CDR3 reads TGTGCCAGCAGTGGAATAGGACCGGGAACTGAAGCTTTCTTT. This codes for CASSGIGPGTEAFF.

The chain joins TRBV18 to TRBJ1-3, with D perhaps TRBD1 (6 bases). CDR3 length equals 17 residues. Trimming cost V 6 bases and J 0 bases, with 18 bases left between them. Germline-derived CDR1 and CDR2 are KGHSH and LQKENI. The CDR3 loop reads CASSPTGPESSGNTIYF. The CDR3 nucleotides read TGTGCCAGCTCCCCGACAGGCCCGGAGAGCTCTGGAAACACCATATATTTT. The variable domain in full, with the rest retrieved from reference TRBV18 and TRBJ1-3, is NAGVMQNPRHLVRRRGQEARLRCSPMKGHSHVYWYRQLPEEGLKFMVYLQKENIIDESGMPKERFSAEFPKEGPSILRIQQVVRGDSAAYFCASSPTGPESSGNTIYFGEGSWLTVV.

The J gene is TRBJ1-2, the V gene TRBV19; no reliable D call. Germline assignment: CDR1 LNHDA and CDR2 SQIVND (reference sequence). The CDR3 contains 14 residues. Trimming cost V 5 bases and J 1 base, with 11 bases left between them. This CDR3 reads CASSPPAGNYGYTF. The DNA for the CDR3 is TGTGCCAGTAGTCCCCCGGCGGGTAACTATGGCTACACCTTC.

A few counts support this clone. V is TRBV11-3 and J is TRBJ2-7; D may be TRBD1 (6 bases). CDR3 length: 12 amino acids. V was trimmed by 3 bases and J by 5 bases, leaving 8 bases between them. Germline loops: CDR1 SGHNT, CDR2 YENEEA. The CDR3 DNA reads as TGTGCCAGCAGCTTCAACAGGGACGAGCAGTACTTC. Its protein is CASSFNRDEQYF.

The V gene is TRBV19, the J gene TRBJ1-5; D uncertain. Trimming pared 9 bases from V and 0 bases from J, leaving 12 bases between. CDR1 LNHDA and CDR2 SQIVND come from the germline V gene (reference sequence). This CDR3 contains 14 residues. For the CDR3, the DNA is TGTGCCAGCCATCCACCTTATAGCAATCAGCCCCAGCATTTT. Its translation: CASHPPYSNQPQHF.

The rearrangement links TRBV27 to TRBJ2-7; a weak D match, TRBD1 (7 bases). The CDR3 length is 14 residues. V lost 7 bases to trimming and J lost 4 bases, with 17 bases between them. Germline values: CDR1 MNHEY, CDR2 SMNVEV (reference sequence). The CDR3 coding sequence is TGTGCCAGCACCCGCGGGGCAGGGGGATACGAGCAGTACTTC. It codes for CASTRGAGGYEQYF.

The V gene is TRBV4-1, the J gene TRBJ1-2, with unresolved D. Trimming removed 1 base at V and 8 bases at J, with 14 bases between. This CDR3 is built from 14 residues. Germline V gives CDR1 MGHRA, CDR2 YSYEKL. In DNA form, the CDR3 reads TGCGCCAGCAGCCAAGGGGTCTTCGCGGACGGCTACACCTTC. Amino acids: CASSQGVFADGYTF.